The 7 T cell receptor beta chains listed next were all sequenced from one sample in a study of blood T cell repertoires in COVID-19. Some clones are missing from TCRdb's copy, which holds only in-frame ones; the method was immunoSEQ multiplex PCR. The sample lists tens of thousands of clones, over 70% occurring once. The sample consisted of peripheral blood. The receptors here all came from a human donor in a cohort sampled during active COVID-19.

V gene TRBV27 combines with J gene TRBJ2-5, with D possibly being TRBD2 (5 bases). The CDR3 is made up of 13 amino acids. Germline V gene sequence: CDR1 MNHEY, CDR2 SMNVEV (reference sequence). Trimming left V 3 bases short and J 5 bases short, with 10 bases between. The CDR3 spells CASSFGIGETQYF. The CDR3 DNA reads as TGTGCCAGCAGTTTCGGGATCGGTGAGACCCAGTACTTC.

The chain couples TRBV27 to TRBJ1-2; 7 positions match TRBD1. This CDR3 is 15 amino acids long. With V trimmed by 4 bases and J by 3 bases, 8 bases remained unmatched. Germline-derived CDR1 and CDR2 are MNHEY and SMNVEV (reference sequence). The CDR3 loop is CASSSLQGSYYGYTF. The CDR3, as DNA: TGTGCCAGCAGTTCCCTACAGGGGTCTTACTATGGCTACACCTTC.

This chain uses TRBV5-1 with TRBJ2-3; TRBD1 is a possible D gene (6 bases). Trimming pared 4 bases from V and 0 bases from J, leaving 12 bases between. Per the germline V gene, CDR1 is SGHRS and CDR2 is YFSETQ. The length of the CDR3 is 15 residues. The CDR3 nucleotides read TGCGCCAGCAGCCCGGGACATCCTAGCACAGATACGCAGTATTTT. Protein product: CASSPGHPSTDTQYF.

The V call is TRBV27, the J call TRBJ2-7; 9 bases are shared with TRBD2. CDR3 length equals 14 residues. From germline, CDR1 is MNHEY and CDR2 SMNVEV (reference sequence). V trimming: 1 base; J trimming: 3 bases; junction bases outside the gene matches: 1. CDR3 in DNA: TGTGCCAGCAGTTTATTGCGGGGGGGCTACGAGCAGTACTTC. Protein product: CASSLLRGGYEQYF.

DNA for the CDR3: TGTGCCAGCAGCTTAGTAGGGGCCGTAGATACGCAGTATTTT. This translates into CASSLVGAVDTQYF. The rearrangement uses TRBV7-2 and TRBJ2-3, with D possibly being TRBD1 (5 bases). Germline V gives CDR1 SGHTA, CDR2 FQGNSA. V was shortened by 1 base and J by 5 bases, with 10 bases between the two germline ends. This CDR3 contains 14 residues. The full variable domain, completed using reference TRBV7-2 and TRBJ2-3, is GAGVSQSPSNKVTEKGKDVELRCDPISGHTALYWYRQSLGQGLEFLIYFQGNSAPDKSGLPSDRFSAERTGGSVSTLTIQRTQQEDSAVYLCASSLVGAVDTQYFGPGTRLTVL.

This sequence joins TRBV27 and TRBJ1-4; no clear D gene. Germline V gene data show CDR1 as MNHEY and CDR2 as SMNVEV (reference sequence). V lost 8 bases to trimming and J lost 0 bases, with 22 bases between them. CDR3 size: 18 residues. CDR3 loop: CASRRFGVPEATNEKLFF. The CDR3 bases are TGTGCCAGCCGCAGGTTCGGGGTGCCGGAAGCAACTAATGAAAAACTGTTTTTT. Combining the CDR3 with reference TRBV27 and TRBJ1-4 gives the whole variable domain EAQVTQNPRYLITVTGKKLTVTCSQNMNHEYMSWYRQDPGLGLRQIYYSMNVEVTDKGDVPEGYKVSRKEKRNFPLILESPSPNQTSLYFCASRRFGVPEATNEKLFFGSGTQLSVL.

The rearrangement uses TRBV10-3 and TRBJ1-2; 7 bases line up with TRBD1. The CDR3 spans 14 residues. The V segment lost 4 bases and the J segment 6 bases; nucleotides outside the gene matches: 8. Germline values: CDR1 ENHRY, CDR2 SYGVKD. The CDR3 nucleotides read TGTGCCATCAGTGTCGGGACAGCCCCGGATGGCTACACCTTC. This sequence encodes CAISVGTAPDGYTF.